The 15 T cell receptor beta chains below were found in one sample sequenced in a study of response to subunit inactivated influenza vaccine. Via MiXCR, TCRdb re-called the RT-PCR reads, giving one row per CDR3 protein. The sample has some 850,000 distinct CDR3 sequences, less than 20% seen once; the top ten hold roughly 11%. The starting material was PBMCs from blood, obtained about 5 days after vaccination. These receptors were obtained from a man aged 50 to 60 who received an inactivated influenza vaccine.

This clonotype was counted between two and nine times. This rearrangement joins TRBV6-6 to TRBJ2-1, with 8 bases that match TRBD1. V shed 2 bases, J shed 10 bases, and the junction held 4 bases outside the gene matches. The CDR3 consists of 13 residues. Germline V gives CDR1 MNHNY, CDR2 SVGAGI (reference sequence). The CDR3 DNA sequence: TGTGCCAGCAGTTACGCTGACAGGGGCGAGCAGTTCTTC. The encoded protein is CASSYADRGEQFF.

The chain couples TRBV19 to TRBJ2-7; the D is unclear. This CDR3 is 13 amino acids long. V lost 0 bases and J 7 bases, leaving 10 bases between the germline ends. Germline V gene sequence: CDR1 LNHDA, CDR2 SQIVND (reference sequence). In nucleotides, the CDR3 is TGTGCCAGTAGTATAGATGGGTTTGTGGAGCAGTACTTC. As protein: CASSIDGFVEQYF. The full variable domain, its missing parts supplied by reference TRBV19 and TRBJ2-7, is DGGITQSPKYLFRKEGQNVTLSCEQNLNHDAMYWYRQDPGQGLRLIYYSQIVNDFQKGDIAEGYSVSREKKESFPLTVTSAQKNPTAFYLCASSIDGFVEQYFGPGTRLTVT.

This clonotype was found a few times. This chain's CDR3 is CSASGGHNEQFF. CDR3 DNA: TGCAGTGCTAGCGGGGGGCACAATGAGCAGTTCTTC. The rearrangement links TRBV20-1 to TRBJ2-1, with D tentatively TRBD2 (7 bases). Per germline, CDR1 DFQATT and CDR2 SNEGSKA (reference sequence). There are 12 residues in the CDR3. Trimming shortened V by 3 bases and J by 5 bases, and 8 bases separated the two germline ends.

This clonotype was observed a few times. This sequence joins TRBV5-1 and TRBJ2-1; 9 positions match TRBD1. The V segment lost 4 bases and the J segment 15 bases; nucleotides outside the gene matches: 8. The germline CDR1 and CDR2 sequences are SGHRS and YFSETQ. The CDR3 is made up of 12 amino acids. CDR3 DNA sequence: TGCGCCAGCAGCCCGGACAGGGGCCTGCCGTTCTTC. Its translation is CASSPDRGLPFF.

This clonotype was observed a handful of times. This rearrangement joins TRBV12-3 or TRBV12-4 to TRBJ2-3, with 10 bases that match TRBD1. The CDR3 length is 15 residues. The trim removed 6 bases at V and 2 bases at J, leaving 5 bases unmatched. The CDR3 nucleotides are TGTGCCAGCAGCTGGGACAGGGGAGACACAGATACGCAGTATTTT. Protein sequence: CASSWDRGDTDTQYF.

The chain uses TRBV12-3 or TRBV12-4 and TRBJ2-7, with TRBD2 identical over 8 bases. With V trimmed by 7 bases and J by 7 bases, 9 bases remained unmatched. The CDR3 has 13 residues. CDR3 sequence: CASTSGGAGEQYF. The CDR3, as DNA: TGTGCCAGCACCTCGGGGGGGGCCGGAGAGCAGTACTTC.

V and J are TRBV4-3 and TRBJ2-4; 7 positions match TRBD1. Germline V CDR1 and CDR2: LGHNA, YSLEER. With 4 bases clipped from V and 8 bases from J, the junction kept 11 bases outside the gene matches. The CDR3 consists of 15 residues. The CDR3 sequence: CASSRNVRGLDIQYF. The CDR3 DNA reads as TGCGCCAGCAGCCGAAACGTAAGGGGGCTGGACATTCAGTACTTC.

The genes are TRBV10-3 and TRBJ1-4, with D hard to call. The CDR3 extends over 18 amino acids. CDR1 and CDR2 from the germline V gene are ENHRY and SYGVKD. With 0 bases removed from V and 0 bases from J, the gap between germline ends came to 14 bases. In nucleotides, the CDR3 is TGTGCCATCAGTGAGTCCGACAATGCCCTTGCAACTAATGAAAAACTGTTTTTT. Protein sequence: CAISESDNALATNEKLFF.

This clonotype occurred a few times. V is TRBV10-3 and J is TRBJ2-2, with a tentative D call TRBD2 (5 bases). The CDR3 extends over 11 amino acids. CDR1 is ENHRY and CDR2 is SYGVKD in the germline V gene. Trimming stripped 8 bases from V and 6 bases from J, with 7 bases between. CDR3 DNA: TGTGCCATCTCGGGGTCCGGGGAGCTGTTTTTT. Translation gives CAISGSGELFF.

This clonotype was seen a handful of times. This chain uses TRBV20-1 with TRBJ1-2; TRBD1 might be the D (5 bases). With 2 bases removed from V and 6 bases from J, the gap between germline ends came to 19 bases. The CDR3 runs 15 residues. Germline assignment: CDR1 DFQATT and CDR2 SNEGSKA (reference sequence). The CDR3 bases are TGCAGTGCTAGATCGGTACAGGAGGGCCCTAATGGCTACACCTTC. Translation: CSARSVQEGPNGYTF.

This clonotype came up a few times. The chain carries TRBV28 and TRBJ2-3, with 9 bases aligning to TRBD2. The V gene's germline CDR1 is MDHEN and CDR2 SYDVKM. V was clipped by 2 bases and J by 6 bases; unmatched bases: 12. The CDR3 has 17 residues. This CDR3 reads CASSLRSSSGMGDTQYF. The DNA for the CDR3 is TGTGCCAGCAGTTTACGGTCCTCTAGCGGGATGGGGGATACGCAGTATTTT. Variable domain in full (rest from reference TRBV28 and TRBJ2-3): DVKVTQSSRYLVKRTGEKVFLECVQDMDHENMFWYRQDPGLGLRLIYFSYDVKMKEKGDIPEGYSVSREKKERFSLILESASTNQTSMYLCASSLRSSSGMGDTQYFGPGTRLTVL.

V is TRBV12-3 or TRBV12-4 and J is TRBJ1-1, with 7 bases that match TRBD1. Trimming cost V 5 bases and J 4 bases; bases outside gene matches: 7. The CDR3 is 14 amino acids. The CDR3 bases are TGTGCCAGCAGTAAGGACAGGCAGGCCACTGAAGCTTTCTTT. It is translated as CASSKDRQATEAFF.

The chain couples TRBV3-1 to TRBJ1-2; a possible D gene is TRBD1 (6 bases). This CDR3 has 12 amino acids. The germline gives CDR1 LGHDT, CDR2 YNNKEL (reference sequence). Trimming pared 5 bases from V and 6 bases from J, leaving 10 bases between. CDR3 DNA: TGTGCCAGCAGCTATAGGACAGATGGCTACACCTTC. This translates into CASSYRTDGYTF.

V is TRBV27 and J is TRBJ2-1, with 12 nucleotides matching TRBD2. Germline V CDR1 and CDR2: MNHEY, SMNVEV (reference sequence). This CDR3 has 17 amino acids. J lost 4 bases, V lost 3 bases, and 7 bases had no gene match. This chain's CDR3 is CASSFSLAGGPYNEQFF. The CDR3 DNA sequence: TGTGCCAGCAGTTTTTCCCTAGCGGGGGGGCCTTACAATGAGCAGTTCTTC.

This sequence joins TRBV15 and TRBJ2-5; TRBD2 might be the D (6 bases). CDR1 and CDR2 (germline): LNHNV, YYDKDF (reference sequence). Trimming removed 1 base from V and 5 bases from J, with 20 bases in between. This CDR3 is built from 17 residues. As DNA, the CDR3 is TGTGCCACCAGCAGAGTGGTGGTAGCGGATCCACGGGAGACCCAGTACTTC. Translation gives CATSRVVVADPRETQYF.